This T cell receptor beta chain stems from a study of shared clonotypes between healthy human individuals. Study conclusions and caveats: Among the subsets, naive ones generally showed larger estimated richness than memory ones. When compared with the clonotypes that were shared by all four sorted-subset donors, the non-shared clonotypes turned out to have lower generation probabilities.

Regarding this clone: Its antigen is undetermined.

V dropped 2 bases and J dropped 2; count of bases not matched to a gene: 3. The CDR3 extends over 14 amino acids. Looked up from germline, CDR1 is WNHNN and CDR2 is SYGVQD (reference sequence). Sorted subsets were amplified in replicate PCRs using approximately 0.2 ug DNA, 32,000 or so T cell genomes. As handled by the study authors: Junction-only sequences without quality scores were provided by ImmunoSEQ, so filtering was different. TCRdb's table, derived via immunoSEQ multiplex PCR, lists solely in-frame clones and lacks some. V and J calls and clone size are given by that table; D and trimming were obtained from the DNA. The table records 740,000 or so clones, 60% to 75% of them present only once.

The clonotype comes from a woman in her thirties in good health. Sequencing was performed on memory CD4+ T cells sorted from blood. Indicated subset: CD45RA-negative fraction. The rearrangement links TRBV10-1 to TRBJ2-7, with TRBD1 matching over 7 bases. Here the CDR3 DNA reads TGCGCCAGCAGTGAGGGAACAGGGGCCTACGAGCAGTACTTC. Protein sequence: CASSEGTGAYEQYF.